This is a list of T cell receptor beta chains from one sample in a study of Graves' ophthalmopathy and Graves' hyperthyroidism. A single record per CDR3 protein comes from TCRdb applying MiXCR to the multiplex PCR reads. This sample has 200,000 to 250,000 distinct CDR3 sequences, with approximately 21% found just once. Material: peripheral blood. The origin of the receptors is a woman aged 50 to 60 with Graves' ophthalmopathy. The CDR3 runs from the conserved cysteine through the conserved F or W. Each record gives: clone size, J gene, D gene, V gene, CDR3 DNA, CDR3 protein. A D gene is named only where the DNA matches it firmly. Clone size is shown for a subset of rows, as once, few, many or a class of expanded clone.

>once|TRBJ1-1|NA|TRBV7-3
TGTGCCAGCAGCTTAAAAGCGAGGGCTTTGAACACTGAAGCTTTCTTT
CASSLKARALNTEAFF
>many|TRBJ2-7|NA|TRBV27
TGTGCCAGCAGTTTATGGAAGGTTCCCTACGAGCAGTACTTC
CASSLWKVPYEQYF
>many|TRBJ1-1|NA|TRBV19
TGTGCCAGTAAGCGAGCGGGGGTAAACACTGAAGCTTTCTTT
CASKRAGVNTEAFF
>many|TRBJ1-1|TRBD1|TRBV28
TGTGCCAGCAGTCGCTCCACAGGGGCGGACACTGAAGCTTTCTTT
CASSRSTGADTEAFF
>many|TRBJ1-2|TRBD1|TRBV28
TGTGCCAGCAGTTTAATGGGCAGGGGGTTTGTAGATTATGGCTACACCTTC
CASSLMGRGFVDYGYTF
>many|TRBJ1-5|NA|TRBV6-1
TGTGCCAGCAGCCAAGAAGCAGGCAATCAGCCCCAGCATTTT
CASSQEAGNQPQHF
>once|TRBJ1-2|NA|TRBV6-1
TGTGCCGCTCGGGCAGGCCGGTATGGCTACACCTTC
CAARAGRYGYTF
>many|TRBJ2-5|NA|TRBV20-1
TGCAGTGCTAGAGGGACTACCAAAGAGACCCAGTACTTC
CSARGTTKETQYF
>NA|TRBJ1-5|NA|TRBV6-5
TGTGCCAGCAGTTACTCGGGCCAGGGGCAGCCCCAGCATTTT
CASSYSGQGQPQHF
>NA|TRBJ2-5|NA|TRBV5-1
TGCGCCAGCAGCTTGTCCGGAGGGGTAGAGACCCAGTACTTC
CASSLSGGVETQYF